This T cell receptor beta chain was recovered during a study of blood T cell repertoires in COVID-19. As for the study in general: Acute-phase and convalescent COVID-19 samples originated in the United States, Italy and Spain. The analysed material was cDNA or gDNA that came from T cells, B-cell-depleted T cells, or PBMCs.

Each participant's cohort was designated according to participant-reported clinical history. Study processing details: Nucleated cell number was recorded as an estimate derived from reference gene primer amplification. Generated by immunoSEQ multiplex PCR, the TCRdb table keeps only in-frame clones and is missing some. From that table come the V and J calls and clone size; the DNA was used to work out D and trimming. The data show 150,000 or so clones, with about three quarters seen just once and around 2.9% held by the top ten. CDR1 is SGHNT and CDR2 is YENEEA in the germline V gene. CDR3 size: 15 residues. Trimming cost V 5 bases and J 3 bases; bases outside gene matches: 7.

This clonotype was obtained from a woman in her 50s who had recovered from COVID-19. The sequenced material came from PBMCs or T cells enriched from blood (not recorded which). This chain joins TRBV11-3 and TRBJ1-1; 9 bases are a match to TRBD1. CDR3 residues: CASSLGQGKDTEAFF. The CDR3 DNA is TGTGCCAGCAGCCTTGGACAGGGGAAGGACACTGAAGCTTTCTTT. Variable domain in full (rest from reference TRBV11-3 and TRBJ1-1): EAGVVQSPRYKIIEKKQPVAFWCNPISGHNTLYWYLQNLGQGPELLIRYENEEAVDDSQLPKDRFSAERLKGVDSTLKIQPAELGDSAVYLCASSLGQGKDTEAFFGQGTRLTVV.